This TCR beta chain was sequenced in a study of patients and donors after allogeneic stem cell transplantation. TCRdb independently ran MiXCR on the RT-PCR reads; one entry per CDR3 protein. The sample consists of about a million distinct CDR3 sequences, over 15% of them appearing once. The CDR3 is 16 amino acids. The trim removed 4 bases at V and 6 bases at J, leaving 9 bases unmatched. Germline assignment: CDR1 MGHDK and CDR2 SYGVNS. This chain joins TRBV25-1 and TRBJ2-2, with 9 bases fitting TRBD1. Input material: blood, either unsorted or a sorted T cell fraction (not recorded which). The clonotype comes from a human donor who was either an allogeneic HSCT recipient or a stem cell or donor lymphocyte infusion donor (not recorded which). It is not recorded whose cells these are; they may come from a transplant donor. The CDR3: CASSVPLGTGPGELFF. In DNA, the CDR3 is TGTGCCAGCAGTGTCCCCCTCGGGACAGGGCCCGGGGAGCTGTTTTTT.